The present T cell receptor beta chain was sequenced within a study of CD8+CD57+ T cells in acquired aplastic anemia. Study background: The study obtained an average of about 3.2 ug of DNA from sorted CD4+ and CD8+ cells.

TCR beta VDJ combinations and CDR3 sequences were profiled from genomic DNA. TCRdb processed the reads anew with MiXCR; each CDR3 protein has one entry. The data contain around 200,000 distinct CDR3 sequences, roughly half of them singletons. There are 17 residues in the CDR3. With 6 bases clipped from V and 3 bases from J, the junction kept 10 bases outside the gene matches. In germline, CDR1 is SGHTA, CDR2 FQGNSA. This clonotype was detected many times. This TCR was sampled from a human donor in good health, serving as a control. Material for sequencing was sorted CD4+, CD8+, or CD8+CD57+ T cells (not recorded which) from PBMCs. The J gene is TRBJ2-6, the V gene TRBV7-2; 8 nucleotides align to TRBD1. The CDR3 sequence is CASSPGQGRVGANVLTF. CDR3 nucleotides: TGTGCCAGCAGTCCCGGACAGGGCAGAGTTGGGGCCAACGTCCTGACTTTC.